The entry below gives a single T cell receptor (beta chain) sequence along with its context. Its target is not known. Only in-frame clones appear in the TCRdb table, and some are missing; sequencing was by immunoSEQ multiplex PCR. This table holds around 300,000 clones, about 89% found once. This sample was taken from a study of Ad26.COV2.S vaccination and SARS-CoV-2 variants. Study conclusions and caveats: Non-spike TCR breadth was similar in vaccine and placebo recipients. A substantial breadth of spike-specific CD8+ and CD4+ T cell responses after vaccination has been reported.

This CDR3 has 15 amino acids. Per germline, CDR1 SNHLY and CDR2 FYNNEI. The V and J ends lost 1 base and 8 bases, in that order; junction bases with no gene match: 5. The treatment was: some 19 received Ad26.COV2.S at low or high dose, single or two shots; about 5 received placebo; per-sample allocation not given. All samples were drawn on day 63, counting from the first vaccine or placebo injection. This Boston cohort included adults aged 18-55 years. Vaccination used an Ad26 vector expressing Wuhan-strain SARS-CoV-2 spike. The clonotype was recovered from a person between 18 and 59 years old who received the Ad26.COV2.S COVID-19 vaccine or a placebo. The V and J genes are TRBV2 and TRBJ2-1, with 10 bases fitting TRBD2. Material: peripheral blood, obtained in a trial of Ad26.COV2.S vaccine versus placebo. The CDR3 reads CASSEGIAGGHEQFF. The CDR3 DNA reads as TGTGCCAGCAGTGAAGGAATAGCGGGAGGTCATGAGCAGTTCTTC.